The rows below give T cell receptor beta chains drawn from one sample of a study of blood T cell repertoires in COVID-19. Clones were sequenced by immunoSEQ multiplex PCR, and TCRdb holds only the in-frame ones, with some missing. The table includes about 71,000 clones, 83% detected once. Material for sequencing was peripheral blood. All receptors derive from a man in his thirties or forties with COVID-19, enrolled during active disease. The CDR3 runs from the conserved cysteine through the conserved F or W. A D gene is named only where the DNA matches it firmly. Size tells how often a clone was seen (once, few, many) or the class of an expanded clone, and some rows leave it out.

clone size,V gene,J gene,D gene,CDR3 DNA,CDR3 protein
.,TRBV4-3,TRBJ1-5,.,TGCGCCAGCAGCCAAAGACTGGAGCAACAGCCCCAGCATTTT,CASSQRLEQQPQHF
.,TRBV28,TRBJ2-6,.,TGTGCCAGCAGTTCCGAAACCTCTGGACTCAATGGGGCCAACGTCCTGACTTTC,CASSSETSGLNGANVLTF
.,TRBV3-1/TRBV3-2,TRBJ1-2,.,TGTGCCAGCAGCCCCACGGAGCTGGGGGGTGGCTACACCTTC,CASSPTELGGGYTF
.,TRBV5-4,TRBJ2-1,.,TGTGCCAGCAGCTTGGACAGGGCCAGCTACAATGAGCAGTTCTTC,CASSLDRASYNEQFF
.,TRBV25-1,TRBJ1-2,TRBD1,TGTGCCAGCAGTGGAGGGACAGGCACTACTAACTATGGCTACACCTTC,CASSGGTGTTNYGYTF
once,TRBV10-2,TRBJ1-5,.,TGCGCCAGCAGTGAGTCCGGTAGGGGAACCCCCAATCAGCCCCAGCATTTT,CASSESGRGTPNQPQHF
.,TRBV27,TRBJ2-6,.,TGTGCCAGCAGTTTACGCGGGACCGCTGGGGCCAACGTCCTGACTTTC,CASSLRGTAGANVLTF
.,TRBV7-9,TRBJ2-7,TRBD2,TGTGCCAGCAGCTTAGGCGGGGGGGGCGTTTACGAGCAGTACTTC,CASSLGGGGVYEQYF
few,TRBV5-6,TRBJ2-3,TRBD1,TGTGCCAGCAGCTTGGAGGACAGGGGTTCAGATACGCAGTATTTT,CASSLEDRGSDTQYF
.,TRBV6-4,TRBJ2-1,TRBD1,TGTGCCAGCAGTAAGGACAGGGTTTCGGACAATGAGCAGTTCTTC,CASSKDRVSDNEQFF
.,TRBV14,TRBJ2-7,TRBD1,TGTGCCAGCAGCCAAAGGACAGGAGACTACGAGCAGTACTTC,CASSQRTGDYEQYF
.,TRBV10-1,TRBJ2-3,.,TGCGCCAGCGGCCCTAGCACAGATACGCAGTATTTT,CASGPSTDTQYF
.,TRBV11-1,TRBJ1-1,.,TGTGCCAGCAGCTTATATCAGGTACCCAACACTGAAGCTTTCTTT,CASSLYQVPNTEAFF
.,TRBV20-1,TRBJ1-2,.,TGCAGTGCTAGTTCAGGGGCGCAGTATGATGGCTACACCTTC,CSASSGAQYDGYTF
.,TRBV7-9,TRBJ2-3,TRBD1,TGTGCCAGCAGCTGGACAGGACACACAGATACGCAGTATTTT,CASSWTGHTDTQYF
few,TRBV7-8,TRBJ1-1,.,TGTGCCAGCAGCTCCAGGGGTTCTGAAGCTTTCTTT,CASSSRGSEAFF
.,TRBV12-3/TRBV12-4,TRBJ1-1,.,TGTGCCAGCAGTTGGGCTGATAACACTGAAGCTTTCTTT,CASSWADNTEAFF
.,TRBV5-1,TRBJ2-7,.,TGCGCCAGCAGCTTGGCAGCGGAAATATCCTACGAGCAGTACTTC,CASSLAAEISYEQYF
few,TRBV28,TRBJ1-5,.,TGTGCCAGCGCTCCCGTCAGGGGTAGCAATCAGCCCCAGCATTTT,CASAPVRGSNQPQHF
.,TRBV5-4,TRBJ2-1,.,TGTGCCAGCAGCTCTCTAGAACGGGAGCAGTTCTTC,CASSSLEREQFF
.,TRBV19,TRBJ1-1,.,TGTGCCAGTAGTATAGGGTCGGGAAGGACTGAAGCTTTCTTT,CASSIGSGRTEAFF
.,TRBV24-1,TRBJ1-1,TRBD1,TGTGCCACCCGGGACAGTTTGAACACTGAAGCTTTCTTT,CATRDSLNTEAFF
.,TRBV3-1/TRBV3-2,TRBJ2-1,TRBD2,TGTGCCAGCAGGCCCGGGGGGAGGAACAATGAGCAGTTCTTC,CASRPGGRNNEQFF
.,TRBV7-2,TRBJ2-1,TRBD1,TGTGCCAGCAGCTTTGCGGGACAGGGGTACAATGAGCAGTTCTTC,CASSFAGQGYNEQFF
.,TRBV5-1,TRBJ2-7,.,TGCGCCAGCAGCTTGGGGGCCAACTCCTACGAGCAGTACTTC,CASSLGANSYEQYF
.,TRBV2,TRBJ1-5,TRBD1,TGTGCCAGCATGTACAGGGGGCTTCAGCCCCAGCATTTT,CASMYRGLQPQHF
.,TRBV6-5,TRBJ1-3,TRBD1,TGTGCCAGCAGCCCGACAGGGTTGACTGGAAACACCATATATTTT,CASSPTGLTGNTIYF
.,TRBV29-1,TRBJ2-1,TRBD2,TGCAGCGCCAAAGGGGGACTAGCGGGCGAGCAGTTCTTC,CSAKGGLAGEQFF
.,TRBV7-9,TRBJ1-1,.,TGTGCCAGCAGCTTATCACAGGCGAACACTGAAGCTTTCTTT,CASSLSQANTEAFF
once,TRBV28,TRBJ1-1,TRBD1,TGTGCCAGCAGTCCACGACGGGACAGGGGCACTGAAGCTTTCTTT,CASSPRRDRGTEAFF